A single sample is the source of the 5 T cell receptor beta chains below, sequenced in a study of Graves' ophthalmopathy and Graves' hyperthyroidism. RNA transcripts were the template, and TCR beta CDR3 regions were amplified from them. First-round RT-PCR relied on HTBI primers, and a second-round multiplex PCR came next. TCRdb re-called the multiplex PCR reads through MiXCR, storing one row per CDR3 protein. The sample yields around 400,000 distinct CDR3 sequences, approximately 16% seen once. Sequencing was carried out using peripheral blood. All receptors come from a woman younger than 35 with Graves' ophthalmopathy.

This clonotype was counted many times. The chain couples TRBV6-5 to TRBJ1-1; D gene ambiguous. Germline V CDR1 and CDR2: MNHEY, SVGAGI. Trimming removed 4 bases at V and 0 bases at J, with 12 bases between. There are 15 residues in the CDR3. CDR3 nucleotides: TGTGCCAGCAGTTTCGCGGCAAGATTGAACACTGAAGCTTTCTTT. This gives the protein CASSFAARLNTEAFF.

This clonotype occurred once. The chain employs TRBV7-2 and TRBJ2-5; D could derive from TRBD1 or TRBD2 (5 bases each). This CDR3 has 14 amino acids. Per germline, CDR1 SGHTA and CDR2 FQGNSA. V lost 3 bases and J 5 bases, leaving 13 bases between the germline ends. This chain's CDR3 is CASSLGRTGETQYF. CDR3 bases: TGTGCCAGCAGCTTGGGACGGACGGGGGAGACCCAGTACTTC.

This clonotype has ten or more counts. The chain combines TRBV28 with TRBJ1-1; D possibly corresponds to TRBD1 (6 bases). Germline assignment: CDR1 MDHEN and CDR2 SYDVKM. The CDR3 spans 15 residues. V gave up 5 bases and J gave up 0 bases, with 13 bases separating them. The CDR3 spells CASSPMTGLNTEAFF. The CDR3 DNA follows: TGTGCCAGCAGTCCAATGACAGGCCTGAACACTGAAGCTTTCTTT.

This clonotype was recorded a few times. The chain's CDR3 is CSAGQGANQPQHF. The CDR3, as DNA: TGCAGTGCTGGACAGGGGGCAAATCAGCCCCAGCATTTT. The chain recombines TRBV20-1 with TRBJ1-5, with 11 bases fitting TRBD1. Germline assignment: CDR1 DFQATT and CDR2 SNEGSKA (reference sequence). This CDR3 is 13 amino acids long. J lost 4 bases, V lost 5 bases, and 1 base had no gene match.

This clonotype occurred many times. The chain couples TRBV18 to TRBJ1-1, with no clear D. Between the trimmed V and J ends, which lost 4 bases and 4 bases, there was a span of 25 bases. The CDR3 has 18 residues. Germline-derived CDR1 and CDR2 are KGHSH and LQKENI. CDR3 nucleotide sequence: TGTGCCAGCTCACGAGCCGGAAGGGTGCTAGGCTTGAGCACTGAAGCTTTCTTT. Its translation is CASSRAGRVLGLSTEAFF.